This TCR beta chain was recorded in a study of CD8 T cells in Susac syndrome (dated by TCRdb to about 2019). About the full investigation: The study used repertoire sequencing to test whether antigen drove CD8+ T cell activation and differentiation in Susac syndrome. Clonality of the CD8+ T cell repertoire was compared between more than 9 healthy donors, roughly 14 Susac syndrome patients and around 16 multiple sclerosis patients.

Concerning this clonotype itself: The specificity of this receptor is unknown. No much larger clonotype is one base removed from it; base qualities were not supplied.

Peripheral blood CD8+ and CD4+ T cells from healthy donors, Susac syndrome patients and multiple sclerosis patients were profiled by high-throughput TCR beta sequencing. The multiple sclerosis controls were treatment-naive patients who had stable or active relapsing-remitting disease and met the revised McDonald criteria. Bulk CD8+ and CD4+ T cells were purified magnetically by negative isolation, whereas CD8+ TEMRA cells were enriched by FACS. Blood was drawn into EDTA tubes, processed within 24 hours, and PBMCs were isolated by density gradient centrifugation. PBMCs intended for TCR sequencing were frozen in liquid nitrogen and were later thawed in a 37 degrees C water bath. Purity of sorted or isolated CD4+, CD8+ and CD8+ TEMRA cells was at least 90%. RNA was extracted using the RNeasy kit, and about 0.45 to 1 microgram was reverse transcribed with random hexamers. TCR beta CDR3 regions were amplified with the immunoSEQ multiplex PCR assay covering 54 Vbeta and 13 Jbeta segments. PCR amplification bias was corrected by using a synthetic template baseline for primer optimization and computational correction. In the paper's pipeline: Reads were annotated to V, D and J genes according to IMGT and were analyzed with immunoSEQ Analyzer, with only productive sequences retained. To calculate clonality, Shannon entropy was normalized by log2 of the number of productive unique sequences and then subtracted from one. Public and private clones were assessed among the 100 most prevalent clones of each patient and control. Clones were defined as Susac-specific when absent from the healthy and MS cohorts, from over 950 published viral clones and from other ImmuneACCESS disease sequences. The raw public reads went through TCRdb reprocessing: fastp at Q25, MiXCR clone calling, in-frame beta chains kept. Records with the same CDR3 protein are collapsed into one entry carrying the most frequent genes and DNA. The V and J calls shown here were made by TCRdb, not taken from the authors' results. The sample table shows 100,000 to 150,000 distinct CDR3 sequences, and approximately 95% are seen once. The top ten clones comprise more than 0.25% of the sample.

Study-wide findings and limitations: The study acknowledged that relatively few individuals were included in the TCR sequencing and HLA analysis.

Sequenced: CD8+ T cells from PBMCs. The clonotype was recovered from a human donor with multiple sclerosis.

The CDR3 protein: CASSQEREVNEQFF. The nucleotide sequence is TGTGCCAGCAGCCAAGAGCGGGAGGTAAATGAGCAGTTCTTC. The rearrangement joined TRBV14 to TRBJ2-1, and TRBD2 aligns with 8 junction nucleotides. The junction shows trimming of 0 bases on V and 7 bases on J, and the gene matches do not reach 2 bases of it. The germline V gene supplies CDR1 SGHDN and CDR2 FVKESK. Spanning cysteine to phenylalanine, the CDR3 consists of 14 amino acids. Kept here is only the CDR3 DNA, which spans 42 bases and is read in frame from base 1.